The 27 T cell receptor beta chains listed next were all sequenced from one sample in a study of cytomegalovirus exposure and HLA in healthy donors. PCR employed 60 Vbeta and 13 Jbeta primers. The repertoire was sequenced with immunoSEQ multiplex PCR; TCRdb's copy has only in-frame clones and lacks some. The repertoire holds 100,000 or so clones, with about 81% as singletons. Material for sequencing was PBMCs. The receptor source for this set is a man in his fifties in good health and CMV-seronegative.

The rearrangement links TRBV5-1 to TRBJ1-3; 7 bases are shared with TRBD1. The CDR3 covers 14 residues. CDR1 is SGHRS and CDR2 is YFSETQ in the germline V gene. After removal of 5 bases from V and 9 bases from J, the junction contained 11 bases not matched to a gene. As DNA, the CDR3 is TGCGCCAGCAGTCTCATACTGGGGGACAGCACCATATATTTT. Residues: CASSLILGDSTIYF.

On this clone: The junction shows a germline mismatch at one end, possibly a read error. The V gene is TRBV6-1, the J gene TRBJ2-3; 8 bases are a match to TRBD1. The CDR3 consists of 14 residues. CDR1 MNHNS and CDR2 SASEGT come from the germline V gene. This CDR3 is CASSWDRYTDAQYF. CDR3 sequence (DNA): TGTGCCAGCAGCTGGGACAGGTACACAGATGCGCAGTATTTT.

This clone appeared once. The CDR3 loop is CASSPQLVVNSPLHF. DNA for the CDR3: TGTGCCAGCAGTCCCCAATTAGTAGTTAATTCACCCCTCCACTTT. The V gene is TRBV6-1, the J gene TRBJ1-6, with D unclear. The CDR3 runs 15 residues. V was trimmed by 5 bases and J by 6 bases, leaving 14 bases between them. Per germline, CDR1 MNHNS and CDR2 SASEGT.

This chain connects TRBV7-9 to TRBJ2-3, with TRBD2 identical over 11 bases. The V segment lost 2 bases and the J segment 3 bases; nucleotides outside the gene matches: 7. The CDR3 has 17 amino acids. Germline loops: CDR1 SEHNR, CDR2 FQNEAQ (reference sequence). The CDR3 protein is CASSLPLAGGVTDTQYF. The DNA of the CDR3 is TGTGCCAGCAGCTTACCCCTAGCGGGGGGCGTAACAGATACGCAGTATTTT.

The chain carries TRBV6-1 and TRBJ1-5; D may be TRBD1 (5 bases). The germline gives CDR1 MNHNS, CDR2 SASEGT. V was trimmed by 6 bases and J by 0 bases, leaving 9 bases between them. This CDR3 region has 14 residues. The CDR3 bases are TGTGCCAGCAGGGGACTATTTAGCAATCAGCCCCAGCATTTT. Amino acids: CASRGLFSNQPQHF.

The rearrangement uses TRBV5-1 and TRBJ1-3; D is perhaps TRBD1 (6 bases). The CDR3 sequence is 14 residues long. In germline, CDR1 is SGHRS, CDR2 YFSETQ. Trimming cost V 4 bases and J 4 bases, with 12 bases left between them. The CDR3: CASSSGGPGNTIYF. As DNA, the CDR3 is TGCGCCAGCAGCAGCGGGGGGCCCGGAAACACCATATATTTT. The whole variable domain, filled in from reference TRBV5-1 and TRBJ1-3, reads KAGVTQTPRYLIKTRGQQVTLSCSPISGHRSVSWYQQTPGQGLQFLFEYFSETQRNKGNFPGRFSGRQFSNSRSEMNVSTLELGDSALYLCASSSGGPGNTIYFGEGSWLTVV.

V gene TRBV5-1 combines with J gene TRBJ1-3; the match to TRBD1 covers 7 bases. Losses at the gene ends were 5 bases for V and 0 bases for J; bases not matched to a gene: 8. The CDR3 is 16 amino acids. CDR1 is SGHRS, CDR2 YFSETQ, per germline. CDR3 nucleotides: TGCGCCAGCAGTTCACAGGGGCTAAGCTCTGGAAACACCATATATTTT. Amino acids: CASSSQGLSSGNTIYF.

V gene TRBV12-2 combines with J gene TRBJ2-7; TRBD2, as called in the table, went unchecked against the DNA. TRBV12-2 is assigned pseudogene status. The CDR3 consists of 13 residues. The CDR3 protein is CASRLTGSYEQYF. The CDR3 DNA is TGTGCAAGTCGCTTAACGGGTTCCTACGAGCAGTACTTC.

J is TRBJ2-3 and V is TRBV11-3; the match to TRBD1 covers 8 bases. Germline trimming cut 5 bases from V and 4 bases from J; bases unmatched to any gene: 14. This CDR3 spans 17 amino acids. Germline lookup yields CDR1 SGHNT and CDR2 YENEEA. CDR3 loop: CASSKGQGLSVPDTQYF. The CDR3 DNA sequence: TGTGCCAGCAGCAAAGGACAGGGCTTATCGGTCCCAGATACGCAGTATTTT.

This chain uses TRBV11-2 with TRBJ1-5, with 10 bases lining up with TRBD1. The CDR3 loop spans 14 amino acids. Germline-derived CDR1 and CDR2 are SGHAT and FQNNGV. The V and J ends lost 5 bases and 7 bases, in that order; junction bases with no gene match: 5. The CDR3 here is CASSPGTGEQPQHF. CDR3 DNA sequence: TGTGCCAGCAGCCCGGGGACAGGGGAACAGCCCCAGCATTTT.

The CDR3 sequence is CAWSPLGEIGEKLFF. As DNA, the CDR3 is TGTGCCTGGAGCCCTTTAGGAGAGATAGGAGAAAAACTGTTTTTT. The rearrangement links TRBV30 to TRBJ1-4; D is undetermined. The CDR3 is 15 residues long. CDR1 and CDR2 (germline): GTSNPN, SVGIG (reference sequence). Between the trimmed V and J ends, which lost 3 bases and 8 bases, there was a span of 19 bases.

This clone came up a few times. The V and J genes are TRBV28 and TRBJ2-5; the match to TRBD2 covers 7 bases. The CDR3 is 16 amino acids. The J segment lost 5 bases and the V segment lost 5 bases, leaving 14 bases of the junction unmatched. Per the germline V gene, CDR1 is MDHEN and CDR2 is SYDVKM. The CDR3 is CASSQRGGVGYETQYF. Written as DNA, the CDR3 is TGTGCCAGCAGTCAACGCGGGGGAGTCGGGTATGAGACCCAGTACTTC.

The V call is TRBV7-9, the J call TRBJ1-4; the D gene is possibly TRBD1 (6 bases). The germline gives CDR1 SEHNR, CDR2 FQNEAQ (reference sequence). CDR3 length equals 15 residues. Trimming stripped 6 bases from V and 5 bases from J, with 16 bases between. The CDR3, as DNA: TGTGCCAGCAGTCCCCGGGGTGGGGGCAATGAAAAACTGTTTTTT. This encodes CASSPRGGGNEKLFF.

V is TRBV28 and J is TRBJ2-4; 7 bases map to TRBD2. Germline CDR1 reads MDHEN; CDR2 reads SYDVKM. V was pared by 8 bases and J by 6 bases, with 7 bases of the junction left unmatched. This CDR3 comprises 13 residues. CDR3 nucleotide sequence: TGTGCCAGCTTAGGGCCGGGGGGAAACATTCAGTACTTC. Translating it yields CASLGPGGNIQYF. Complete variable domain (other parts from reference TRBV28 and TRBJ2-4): DVKVTQSSRYLVKRTGEKVFLECVQDMDHENMFWYRQDPGLGLRLIYFSYDVKMKEKGDIPEGYSVSREKKERFSLILESASTNQTSMYLCASLGPGGNIQYFGAGTRLSVL.

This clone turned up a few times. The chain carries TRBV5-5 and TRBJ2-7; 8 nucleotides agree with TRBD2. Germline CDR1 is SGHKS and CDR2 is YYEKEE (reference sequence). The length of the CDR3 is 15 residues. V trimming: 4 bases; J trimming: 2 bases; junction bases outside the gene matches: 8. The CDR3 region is CASSIAGTSTYEQYF. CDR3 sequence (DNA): TGTGCCAGCAGCATCGCCGGGACTAGTACCTACGAGCAGTACTTC.

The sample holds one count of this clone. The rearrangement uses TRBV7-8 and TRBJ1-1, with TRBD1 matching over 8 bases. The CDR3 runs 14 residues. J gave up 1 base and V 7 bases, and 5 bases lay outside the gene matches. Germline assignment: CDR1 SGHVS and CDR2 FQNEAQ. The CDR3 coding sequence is TGTGCCAGCAACCCGGACAGGGCGAACACTGAAGCTTTCTTT. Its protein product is CASNPDRANTEAFF.

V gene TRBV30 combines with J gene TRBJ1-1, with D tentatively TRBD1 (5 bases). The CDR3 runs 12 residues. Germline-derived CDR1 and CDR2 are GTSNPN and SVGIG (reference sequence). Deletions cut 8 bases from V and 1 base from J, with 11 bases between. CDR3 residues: CAGAHRNTEAFF. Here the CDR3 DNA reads TGTGCCGGGGCCCATAGGAACACTGAAGCTTTCTTT.

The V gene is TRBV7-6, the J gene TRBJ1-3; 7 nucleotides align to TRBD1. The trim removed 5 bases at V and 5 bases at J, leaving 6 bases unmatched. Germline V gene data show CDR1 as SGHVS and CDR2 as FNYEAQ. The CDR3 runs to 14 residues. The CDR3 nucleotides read TGTGCCAGCAGCCCCGGACAGGCAAGAAACACCATATATTTT. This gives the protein CASSPGQARNTIYF.

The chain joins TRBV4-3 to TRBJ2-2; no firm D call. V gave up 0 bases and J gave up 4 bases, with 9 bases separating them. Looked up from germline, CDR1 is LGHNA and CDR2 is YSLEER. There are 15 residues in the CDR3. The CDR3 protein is CASSQDWLSTGELFF. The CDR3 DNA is TGCGCCAGCAGCCAAGATTGGCTGTCCACCGGGGAGCTGTTTTTT.

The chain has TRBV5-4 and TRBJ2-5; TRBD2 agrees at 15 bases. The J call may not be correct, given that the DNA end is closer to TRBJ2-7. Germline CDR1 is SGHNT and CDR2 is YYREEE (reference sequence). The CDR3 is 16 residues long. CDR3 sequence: CASSSGLAGGRYEQYF. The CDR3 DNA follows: TGTGCCAGCAGCTCGGGACTAGCGGGAGGCAGGTACGAGCAGTACTTC.

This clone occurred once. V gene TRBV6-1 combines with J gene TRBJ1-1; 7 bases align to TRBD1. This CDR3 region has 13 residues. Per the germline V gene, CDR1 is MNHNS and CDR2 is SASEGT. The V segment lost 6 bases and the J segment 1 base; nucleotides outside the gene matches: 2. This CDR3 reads CASSRGSNTEAFF. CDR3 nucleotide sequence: TGTGCCAGCAGCAGGGGGTCGAACACTGAAGCTTTCTTT.

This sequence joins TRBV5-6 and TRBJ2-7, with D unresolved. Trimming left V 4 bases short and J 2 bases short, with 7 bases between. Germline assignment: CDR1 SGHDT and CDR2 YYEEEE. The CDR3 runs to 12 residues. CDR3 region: CASSLETYEQYF. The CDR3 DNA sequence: TGTGCCAGCAGCCTTGAGACCTACGAGCAGTACTTC.

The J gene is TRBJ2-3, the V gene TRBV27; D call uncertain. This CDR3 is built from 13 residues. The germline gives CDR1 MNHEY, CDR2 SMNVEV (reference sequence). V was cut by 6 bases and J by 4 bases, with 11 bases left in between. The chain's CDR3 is CASSRLGPDTQYF. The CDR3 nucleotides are TGTGCCAGCAGCCGACTCGGCCCAGATACGCAGTATTTT.

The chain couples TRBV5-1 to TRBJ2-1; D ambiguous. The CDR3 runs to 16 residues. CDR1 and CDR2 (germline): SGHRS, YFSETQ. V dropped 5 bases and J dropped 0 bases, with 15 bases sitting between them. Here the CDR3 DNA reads TGCGCCAGCAGGGGTGGTCGGAGCCCCTCCTACAATGAGCAGTTCTTC. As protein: CASRGGRSPSYNEQFF.

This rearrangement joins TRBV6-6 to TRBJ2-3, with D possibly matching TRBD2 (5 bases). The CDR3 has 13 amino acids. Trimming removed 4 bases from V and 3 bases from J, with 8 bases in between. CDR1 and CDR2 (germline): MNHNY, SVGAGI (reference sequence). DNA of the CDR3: TGTGCCAGCAGTTCGCGGGCTACAGATACGCAGTATTTT. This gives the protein CASSSRATDTQYF.

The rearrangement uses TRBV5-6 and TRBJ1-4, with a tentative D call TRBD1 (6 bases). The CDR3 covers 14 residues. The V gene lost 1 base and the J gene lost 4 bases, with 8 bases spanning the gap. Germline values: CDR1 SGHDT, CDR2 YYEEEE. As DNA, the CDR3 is TGTGCCAGCAGCTTGCCAGGGGTTAATGAAAAACTGTTTTTT. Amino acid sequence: CASSLPGVNEKLFF. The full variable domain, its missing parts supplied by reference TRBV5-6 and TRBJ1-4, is DAGVTQSPTHLIKTRGQQVTLRCSPKSGHDTVSWYQQALGQGPQFIFQYYEEEERQRGNFPDRFSGHQFPNYSSELNVNALLLGDSALYLCASSLPGVNEKLFFGSGTQLSVL.

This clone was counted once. The CDR3 protein is CASSLGPDNSPLHF. The CDR3 DNA reads as TGTGCCAGCAGCTTAGGCCCGGATAATTCACCCCTCCACTTT. V is TRBV7-2 and J is TRBJ1-6; D unclear. Per the germline V gene, CDR1 is SGHTA and CDR2 is FQGNSA. Trimming shortened V by 1 base and J by 5 bases, and 6 bases separated the two germline ends. The CDR3 has 14 amino acids.